The 14 T cell receptor beta chains presented below share a single source sample, sequenced in a study of T cells in Graves' hyperthyroidism and ophthalmopathy. Template material for amplifying TCR beta CDR3 regions consisted of RNA transcripts. HTBI primers were the set used in a first-round RT-PCR of the TCR CDR3. TCRdb independently ran MiXCR on the multiplex PCR reads; one entry per CDR3 protein. The data show hundreds of thousands of distinct CDR3 sequences, about 14% seen once. Sequenced sample: blood. The receptors stem from a woman between 18 and 29 years old with Graves' hyperthyroidism.

In the case of this clonotype: At one end the junction does not follow the germline gene, possibly because of a read error. The rearrangement joins TRBV2 to TRBJ2-5; D gene unclear. The CDR3 loop spans 15 amino acids. Germline assignment: CDR1 SNHLY and CDR2 FYNNEI. DNA of the CDR3: TGTGCTAGCAGTGGAGTGGCCAATAACCGAGAGACCCAGTACTTC. It encodes CASSGVANNRETQYF.

This clonotype was seen many times. This chain uses TRBV7-2 with TRBJ1-6, with D hard to call. The ends were cut back, 5 bases at V and 10 bases at J, with 18 bases in the middle. The CDR3 has 15 residues. Germline CDR1 SGHTA, CDR2 FQGNSA. The DNA for the CDR3 is TGTGCCAGCAGCCCTAGGACCGCTAAGCCGTCACCCCTCCACTTT. Its protein is CASSPRTAKPSPLHF. Filled out from reference TRBV7-2 and TRBJ1-6, the complete variable domain reads GAGVSQSPSNKVTEKGKDVELRCDPISGHTALYWYRQSLGQGLEFLIYFQGNSAPDKSGLPSDRFSAERTGGSVSTLTIQRTQQEDSAVYLCASSPRTAKPSPLHFGNGTRLTVT.

This clonotype was observed a handful of times. The chain combines TRBV27 with TRBJ2-7, with 9 bases that match TRBD2. V was clipped by 6 bases and J by 4 bases; unmatched bases: 16. The germline gives CDR1 MNHEY, CDR2 SMNVEV (reference sequence). The CDR3 has 17 amino acids. The CDR3 nucleotides read TGTGCCAGCAGGTCCTCCCGCGCTAGCGGGATTTCTTACGAGCAGTACTTC. This translates into CASRSSRASGISYEQYF.

This clonotype turned up a few times. The chain carries TRBV6-5 and TRBJ1-3; no clear D gene. V was trimmed by 2 bases and J by 12 bases, leaving 8 bases between them. In germline, CDR1 is MNHEY, CDR2 SVGAGI. The CDR3 runs 11 residues. The CDR3 DNA reads TGTGCCAGCAGTTACGGGGATGACATATATTTT. This codes for CASSYGDDIYF.

This clonotype was found many times. The V call is TRBV18, the J call TRBJ2-7; D possibly uses TRBD1 or TRBD2 (5 bases each). This CDR3 region has 15 residues. Germline CDR1 and CDR2: KGHSH and LQKENI. Trimming stripped 3 bases from V and 4 bases from J, with 16 bases between. Here the CDR3 reads CASSPRWDGQYEQYF. The CDR3, as DNA: TGTGCCAGCTCACCCCGATGGGACGGCCAATACGAGCAGTACTTC.

Only a few counts were recorded for this clonotype. The rearrangement uses TRBV11-2 and TRBJ2-7, with D tentatively TRBD1 or TRBD2 (5 bases each). The germline V gene has CDR1 SGHAT and CDR2 FQNNGV. This CDR3 is built from 15 residues. V was clipped by 4 bases and J by 3 bases, with 16 bases between them. The CDR3 DNA reads TGTGCCAGCAGCTCCCTGACCGGGACCGTCTACGAGCAGTACTTC. It specifies CASSSLTGTVYEQYF.

This clonotype was seen many times. The V call is TRBV7-8, the J call TRBJ1-5; D unclear. The CDR3 consists of 14 residues. The germline V gene encodes CDR1 SGHVS and CDR2 FQNEAQ. Trimming took off 5 bases at V and 4 bases at J, with 12 bases between the two ends. The DNA for the CDR3 is TGTGCCAGCAGCCCCCAACTGGGAAATCAGCCCCAGCATTTT. Protein sequence: CASSPQLGNQPQHF.

In its sample, this clonotype was seen many times. The chain recombines TRBV20-1 with TRBJ1-1; D perhaps matches TRBD1 (6 bases). Germline V gives CDR1 DFQATT, CDR2 SNEGSKA (reference sequence). The V end was cut by 3 bases, the J end by 0 bases, with 11 bases between. The CDR3 is made up of 14 amino acids. This CDR3 reads CSASLGTMNTEAFF. The CDR3 nucleotides read TGCAGTGCTAGCCTAGGGACAATGAACACTGAAGCTTTCTTT.

This clonotype has a handful of counts. The chain combines TRBV7-9 with TRBJ2-1; 10 bases fit TRBD1. The CDR3 length is 17 residues. CDR1 is SEHNR, CDR2 FQNEAQ, per germline (reference sequence). With V trimmed by 5 bases and J by 7 bases, 14 bases remained unmatched. The CDR3 region is CASSTGLRQGAGNEQFF. DNA for the CDR3: TGTGCCAGCAGCACGGGACTACGACAGGGGGCTGGTAATGAGCAGTTCTTC.

This clonotype showed up just a few times. The DNA for the CDR3 is TGTGCCAGCAGTCCCGGTTATGGCGGAACCTACGAGCAGTACTTC. Its translation: CASSPGYGGTYEQYF. The chain is built from TRBV6-1 and TRBJ2-7; D ambiguous. Germline V lookup: CDR1 MNHNS, CDR2 SASEGT. The V and J ends lost 5 bases and 2 bases respectively, with 16 bases between them. The CDR3 consists of 15 residues.

This clonotype has a count of ten or more. The chain carries TRBV5-1 and TRBJ2-1; D remains ambiguous. The ends were cut back, 0 bases at V and 2 bases at J, with 6 bases in the middle. The length of the CDR3 is 14 residues. CDR1 and CDR2 (germline): SGHRS, YFSETQ. This CDR3 is CASSLDGPYNEQFF. The CDR3 DNA reads as TGCGCCAGCAGCTTGGACGGACCCTACAATGAGCAGTTCTTC.

As DNA, the CDR3 is TGTGCCAGCAGCGTAGACCCCGTGGCAGGCCCCGTAGGTCACGAAAAACTGTTTTTT. It is translated as CASSVDPVAGPVGHEKLFF. The chain is built from TRBV9 and TRBJ1-4; no clear D. Germline CDR1 reads SGDLS; CDR2 reads YYNGEE. This CDR3 comprises 19 residues. V lost 0 bases, J lost 8 bases, and 26 bases lay in between.

The genes are TRBV7-2 and TRBJ1-1, with TRBD1 as a possible D gene (6 bases). From germline, CDR1 is SGHTA and CDR2 FQGNSA. V lost 9 bases and J lost 4, with 15 bases in between. There are 13 residues in the CDR3. Here the CDR3 reads CASVLGGGTEAFF. CDR3 sequence (DNA): TGTGCCAGTGTACTGGGGGGCGGCACTGAAGCTTTCTTT.

Note on this clonotype: The germline gene is not matched at one end of the junction; a read error may be the cause. The CDR3 sequence is CASTVDGFNRPQHF. In DNA, the CDR3 is TGTGCCAGCACCGTAGACGGTTTCAATCGGCCCCAGCATTTT. The V call is TRBV6-1, the J call TRBJ1-5; D unclear. Per the germline V gene, CDR1 is MNHNS and CDR2 is SASEGT. The CDR3 length is 14 residues.